The subject of this entry is one T cell receptor (beta chain). Its antigen is not known. Trimming took 7 bases from V and 4 from J, leaving 16 bases between them. This CDR3 region has 15 residues. Per germline, CDR1 MDHEN and CDR2 SYDVKM. Both iRepertoire HTBI primers and Arm-PCR of CDR3 regions were used to build the TCR beta libraries. TCRdb reprocessed the multiplex PCR reads via MiXCR and lists one record per CDR3 protein. This sample has almost 450,000 distinct CDR3 sequences; 16% occur once, and the top ten carry roughly 10%. This entry belongs to a study of regulatory T cells in long-lasting Graves disease. The wider study: Graves' patients with a new diagnosis had received antithyroid drugs under 3 months. Findings and limits, study-wide: Persistent Graves' patients showed reduced TCR diversity versus newly diagnosed patients. Relative to new patients (approximately 960), persistent patients exhibited greater sharing of public clonotypes (approximately 2,500).

Stated time point: newly diagnosed GD, antithyroid drugs for less than 3 months. PBMC RNA was the source of the TCR library. These data also featured in a second study, about T cells in Graves' hyperthyroidism and ophthalmopathy. This second study says: Diagnosis of hyperthyroidism was new in patients aged 18 to 65, and its duration was under 2 months.

This sequence joins TRBV28 and TRBJ2-2; D might be TRBD2 (7 bases). The receptor was derived from a woman in her 30s with Graves disease. The specimen was peripheral blood mononuclear cells (PBMCs), collected at new diagnosis, from a patient treated with antithyroid drugs. The CDR3 here is CASTKGGEITGELFF. CDR3 sequence (DNA): TGTGCCAGCACCAAGGGGGGGGAGATCACCGGGGAGCTGTTTTTT.